These 7 T cell receptor beta chains were sequenced from one sample in a study of blood T cell repertoires in COVID-19. Some clones are missing from TCRdb's copy, which holds only in-frame ones; the method was immunoSEQ multiplex PCR. In the table there are some 230,000 clones, 86% of which are singletons. Source material: peripheral blood. These receptors were taken from a woman aged 45 to 65 with COVID-19, enrolled during active disease.

The chain carries TRBV6-4 and TRBJ2-7; 10 positions agree with TRBD1. Germline assignment: CDR1 MRHNA and CDR2 SNTAGT. The V segment lost 8 bases and the J segment 0 bases; nucleotides outside the gene matches: 16. CDR3 length: 18 residues. CDR3 amino acids: CASGGRDRGSLHSYEQYF. Here the CDR3 DNA reads TGTGCCAGCGGGGGCCGGGACAGGGGATCCCTCCACTCCTACGAGCAGTACTTC.

The chain employs TRBV21-1 and TRBJ2-3; the D call in the table, TRBD2, was not verified against the DNA. TRBV21-1 is a known pseudogene. There are 19 residues in the CDR3. The CDR3 loop is CASSKAPTRERGGSNTQYF. The CDR3, as DNA: TGTGCCAGCAGCAAAGCTCCCACTCGGGAGCGGGGGGGCTCAAATACGCAGTATTTT.

This clone was observed a single time. The CDR3 is CSVGRELGELFF. The CDR3 nucleotides read TGCAGCGTTGGCAGGGAATTAGGGGAGCTGTTTTTT. The rearrangement joins TRBV29-1 to TRBJ2-2, with D possibly matching TRBD1 (5 bases). The CDR3 extends over 12 amino acids. Trimming took 4 bases from V and 8 from J, leaving 11 bases between them. CDR1 and CDR2 from the germline V gene are SQVTM and ANQGSEA.

V is TRBV29-1 and J is TRBJ1-2; a possible D gene is TRBD1 (6 bases). The CDR3 runs to 14 residues. Trimming left V 4 bases short and J 0 bases short, with 12 bases between. Germline V CDR1 and CDR2: SQVTM, ANQGSEA. CDR3 loop: CSVAGGRANYGYTF. The CDR3 bases are TGCAGCGTTGCGGGGGGGCGAGCTAACTATGGCTACACCTTC. The full variable domain, its missing parts supplied by reference TRBV29-1 and TRBJ1-2, is SAVISQKPSRDICQRGTSLTIQCQVDSQVTMMFWYRQQPGQSLTLIATANQGSEATYESGFVIDKFPISRPNLTFSTLTVSNMSPEDSSIYLCSVAGGRANYGYTFGSGTRLTVV.

This chain joins TRBV13 and TRBJ1-1; D is ambiguous. The germline CDR1 and CDR2 sequences are PRHDT and FYEKMQ (reference sequence). V lost 8 bases and J 2 bases, leaving 12 bases between the germline ends. This CDR3 is built from 13 residues. The CDR3 loop is CASGEVPNTEAFF. DNA for the CDR3: TGTGCCAGCGGGGAGGTCCCAAACACTGAAGCTTTCTTT. Based on the CDR3 plus reference TRBV13 and TRBJ1-1, the full variable domain is AAGVIQSPRHLIKEKRETATLKCYPIPRHDTVYWYQQGPGQDPQFLISFYEKMQSDKGSIPDRFSAQQFSDYHSELNMSSLELGDSALYFCASGEVPNTEAFFGQGTRLTVV.

J is TRBJ2-3 and V is TRBV7-2; tentative D call: TRBD2 (7 bases). V lost 0 bases to trimming and J lost 14 bases, with 21 bases between them. Germline V CDR1 and CDR2: SGHTA, FQGNSA. The CDR3 covers 15 residues. CDR3 sequence: CASSLAGGLMFHPYF. The CDR3 bases are TGTGCCAGCAGCTTAGCGGGGGGGCTAATGTTTCACCCGTATTTT.

The chain carries TRBV9 and TRBJ2-1, with D perhaps matching TRBD2 (5 bases). CDR1 is SGDLS and CDR2 is YYNGEE in the germline V gene. V was trimmed by 0 bases and J by 8 bases, leaving 9 bases between them. This CDR3 is built from 13 residues. CDR3 sequence: CASSVVWGDEQFF. The CDR3 nucleotides read TGTGCCAGCAGCGTAGTATGGGGAGATGAGCAGTTCTTC. The whole variable domain, remainder taken from reference TRBV9 and TRBJ2-1, is DSGVTQTPKHLITATGQRVTLRCSPRSGDLSVYWYQQSLDQGLQFLIQYYNGEERAKGNILERFSAQQFPDLHSELNLSSLELGDSALYFCASSVVWGDEQFFGPGTRLTVL.